This T cell receptor (beta chain) was obtained from a study of T cell clonotyping in hematopoietic cell transplantation. Assay: immunoSEQ multiplex PCR; the TCRdb copy retains only in-frame clones and omits some. The table records about 18,000 clones, approximately 80% of them present only once. About this clone itself: The antigen is undetermined.

Study-wide findings and caveats: Recipient TCR diversity dropped after transplant; expanded clonotypes rose from day 30 to 180. At the given depth, recipient repertoires were over 97% de novo clonotypes. CD4 and CD8 repertoire contributions could not be separated without sorting. Graft donor and pretransplant recipient Inverse Simpson Index values predicted broader posttransplant TCR diversity.

This CDR3 is built from 16 residues. Germline trimming cut 5 bases from V and 4 bases from J; bases unmatched to any gene: 12. Germline CDR1 and CDR2: LNHDA and SQIVND (reference sequence). Sequencing input: peripheral blood mononuclear cells. The rearrangement links TRBV19 to TRBJ2-3; 7 bases map to TRBD2. This sequence was found in a man between 60 and 75 years old in good health. Some clones in this sample may be carry-over from other donors' samples. CDR3 amino acids: CASSPVGRNGPDTQYF. The CDR3 DNA is TGTGCCAGTAGTCCCGTCGGGAGGAACGGGCCAGATACGCAGTATTTT.